The clone carrying this T cell receptor (beta chain) has ten or more counts. This sample was taken from a study of kidney transplant recipient with SARS-CoV-2 infection. Trimming removed 2 bases at V and 6 bases at J, with 18 bases between. The CDR3 is 16 residues long. Looked up from germline, CDR1 is PRHDT and CDR2 is FYEKMQ (reference sequence). TCRdb analysed the reads with MiXCR anew, one entry per CDR3 protein. The sample lists 200,000 to 300,000 distinct CDR3 sequences, under 30% seen once, with under 9.5% in the top ten. Sequencing used a blood sample, obtained at baseline and between days 110 and 120 from a kidney transplant recipient. The genes are TRBV13 and TRBJ2-3; TRBD1 is a possible D gene (5 bases). The sequence derives from a young adult male patient who had COVID-19 and was a kidney transplant recipient. Some T cells may be the graft donor's. The CDR3 DNA follows: TGTGCCAGCAGCTTATGGAATGGCCAGGGTTCCGATACGCAGTATTTT. Translating gives CASSLWNGQGSDTQYF.